This T cell receptor beta chain was recovered during a study of prognosis after radiotherapy for stage I lung cancer. The overall study: Medically, all non-small cell lung cancer patients were deemed inoperable.

Study observations and caveats: After stereotactic body radiation therapy, unique TCR clone counts dropped from a median of around 10,000 to 6,500.

With regard to this clonotype: What it binds is unknown.

The germline V gene encodes CDR1 SGDLS and CDR2 YYNGEE. Trimming stripped 0 bases from V and 0 bases from J, with 10 bases between. This CDR3 comprises 15 residues. The genomic DNA TCR beta CDR3 region underwent two rounds of multiplex PCR. Initially, in first-round PCR, primers specific to each TRBV and TRBJ gene were used. MiXCR was run by TCRdb on the multiplex PCR reads, yielding one entry per CDR3 protein. The table has 30,000 to 35,000 distinct CDR3 sequences, roughly 52% seen once. The sample was PBMCs, taken before or after stereotactic body radiation therapy (not recorded which). This chain connects TRBV9 to TRBJ2-7; D remains unclear. The sequence was collected from a donor aged 50 or older with non-small cell lung cancer. This CDR3 is CASSVGMQASYEQYF. CDR3 nucleotide sequence: TGTGCCAGCAGCGTAGGAATGCAAGCCTCCTACGAGCAGTACTTC.